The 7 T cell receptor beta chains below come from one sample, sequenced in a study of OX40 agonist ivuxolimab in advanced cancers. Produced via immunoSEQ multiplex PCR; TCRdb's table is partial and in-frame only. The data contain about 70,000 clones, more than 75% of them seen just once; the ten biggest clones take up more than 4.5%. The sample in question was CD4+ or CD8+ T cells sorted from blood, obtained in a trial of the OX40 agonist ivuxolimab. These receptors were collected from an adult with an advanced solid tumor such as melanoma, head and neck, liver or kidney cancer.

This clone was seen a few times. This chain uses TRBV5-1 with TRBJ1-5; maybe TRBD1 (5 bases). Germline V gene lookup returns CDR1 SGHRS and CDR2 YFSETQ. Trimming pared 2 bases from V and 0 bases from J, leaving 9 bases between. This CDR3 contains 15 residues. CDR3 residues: CASSFNGASNQPQHF. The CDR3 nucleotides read TGCGCCAGCAGCTTTAATGGGGCTAGCAATCAGCCCCAGCATTTT.

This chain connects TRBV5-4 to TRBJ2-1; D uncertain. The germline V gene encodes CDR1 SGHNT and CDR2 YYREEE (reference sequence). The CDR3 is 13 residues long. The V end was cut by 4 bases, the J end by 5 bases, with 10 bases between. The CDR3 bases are TGTGCCAGCAGCCCCGACTGGAACAATGAGCAGTTCTTC. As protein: CASSPDWNNEQFF. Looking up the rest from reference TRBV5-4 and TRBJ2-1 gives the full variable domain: ETGVTQSPTHLIKTRGQQVTLRCSSQSGHNTVSWYQQALGQGPQFIFQYYREEENGRGNFPPRFSGLQFPNYSSELNVNALELDDSALYLCASSPDWNNEQFFGPGTRLTVL.

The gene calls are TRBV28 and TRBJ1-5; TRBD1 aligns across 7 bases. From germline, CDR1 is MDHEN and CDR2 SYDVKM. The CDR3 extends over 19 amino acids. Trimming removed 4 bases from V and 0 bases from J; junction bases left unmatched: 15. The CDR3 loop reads CASSSERRTGVYSNQPQHF. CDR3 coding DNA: TGTGCCAGCAGTTCCGAGAGACGGACAGGAGTATATAGCAATCAGCCCCAGCATTTT.

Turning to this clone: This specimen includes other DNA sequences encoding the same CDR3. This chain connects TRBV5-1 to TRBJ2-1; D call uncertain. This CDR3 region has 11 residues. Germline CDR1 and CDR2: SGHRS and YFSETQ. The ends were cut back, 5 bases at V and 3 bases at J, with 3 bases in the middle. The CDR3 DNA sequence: TGCGCCAGCAGGGACTACAATGAGCAGTTCTTC. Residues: CASRDYNEQFF. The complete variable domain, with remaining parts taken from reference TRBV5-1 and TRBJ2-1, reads KAGVTQTPRYLIKTRGQQVTLSCSPISGHRSVSWYQQTPGQGLQFLFEYFSETQRNKGNFPGRFSGRQFSNSRSEMNVSTLELGDSALYLCASRDYNEQFFGPGTRLTVL.

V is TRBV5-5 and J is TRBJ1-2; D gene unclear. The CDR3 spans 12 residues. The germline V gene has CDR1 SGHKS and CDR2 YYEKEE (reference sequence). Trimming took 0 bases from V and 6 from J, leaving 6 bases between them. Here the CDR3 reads CASSLDLDGYTF. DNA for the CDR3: TGTGCCAGCAGCTTGGACTTGGATGGCTACACCTTC.

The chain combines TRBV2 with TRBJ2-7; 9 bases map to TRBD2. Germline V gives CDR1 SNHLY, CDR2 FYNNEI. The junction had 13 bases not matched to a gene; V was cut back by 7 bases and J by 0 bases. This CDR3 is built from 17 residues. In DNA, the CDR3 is TGTGCCAGCACCATTAGCGGGGGTCTCACCCACTCCTACGAGCAGTACTTC. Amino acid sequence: CASTISGGLTHSYEQYF. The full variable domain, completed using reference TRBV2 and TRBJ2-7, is EPEVTQTPSHQVTQMGQEVILRCVPISNHLYFYWYRQILGQKVEFLVSFYNNEISEKSEIFDDQFSVERPDGSNFTLKIRSTKLEDSAMYFCASTISGGLTHSYEQYFGPGTRLTVT.

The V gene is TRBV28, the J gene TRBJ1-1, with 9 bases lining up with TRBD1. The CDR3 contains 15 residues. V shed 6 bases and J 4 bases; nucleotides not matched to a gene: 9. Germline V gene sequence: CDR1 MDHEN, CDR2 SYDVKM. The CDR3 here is CASRLGTGWGTEAFF. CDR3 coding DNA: TGTGCCAGCAGGTTAGGGACAGGGTGGGGCACTGAAGCTTTCTTT.